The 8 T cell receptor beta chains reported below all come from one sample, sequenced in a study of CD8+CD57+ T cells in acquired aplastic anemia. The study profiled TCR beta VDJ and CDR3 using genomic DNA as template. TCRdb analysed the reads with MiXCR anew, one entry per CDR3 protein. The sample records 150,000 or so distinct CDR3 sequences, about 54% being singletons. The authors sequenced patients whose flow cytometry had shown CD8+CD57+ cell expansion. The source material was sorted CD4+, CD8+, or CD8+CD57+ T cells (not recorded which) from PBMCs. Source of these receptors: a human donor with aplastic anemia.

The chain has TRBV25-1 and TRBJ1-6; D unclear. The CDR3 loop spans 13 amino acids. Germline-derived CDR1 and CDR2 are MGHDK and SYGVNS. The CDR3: CTSSGPNNSPLHF. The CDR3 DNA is TGTACCTCGTCGGGTCCAAACAATTCACCCCTCCACTTT. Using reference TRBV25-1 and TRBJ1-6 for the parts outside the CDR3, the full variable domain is EADIYQTPRYLVIGTGKKITLECSQTMGHDKMYWYQQDPGMELHLIHYSYGVNSTEKGDLSSESTVSRIRTEHFPLTLESARPSHTSQYLCTSSGPNNSPLHFGNGTRLTVT.

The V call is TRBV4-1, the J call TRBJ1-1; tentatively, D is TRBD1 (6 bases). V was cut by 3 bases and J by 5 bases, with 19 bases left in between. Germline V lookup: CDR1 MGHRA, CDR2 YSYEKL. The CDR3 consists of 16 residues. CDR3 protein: CASSHEHQGLRTEAFF. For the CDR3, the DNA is TGCGCCAGCAGCCATGAACATCAGGGGTTGCGAACTGAAGCTTTCTTT.

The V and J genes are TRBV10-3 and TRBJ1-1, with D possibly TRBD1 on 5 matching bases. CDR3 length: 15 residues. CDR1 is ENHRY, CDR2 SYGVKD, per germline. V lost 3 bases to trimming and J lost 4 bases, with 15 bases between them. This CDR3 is CAISDARAGRTEAFF. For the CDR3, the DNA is TGTGCCATCAGTGACGCGAGGGCGGGACGCACTGAAGCTTTCTTT.

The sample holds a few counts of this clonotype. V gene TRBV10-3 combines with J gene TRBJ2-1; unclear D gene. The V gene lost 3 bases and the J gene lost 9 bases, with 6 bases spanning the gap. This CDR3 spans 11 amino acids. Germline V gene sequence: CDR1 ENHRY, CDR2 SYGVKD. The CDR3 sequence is CAISDRAEQFF. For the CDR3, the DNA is TGTGCCATCAGTGATCGCGCTGAGCAGTTCTTC.

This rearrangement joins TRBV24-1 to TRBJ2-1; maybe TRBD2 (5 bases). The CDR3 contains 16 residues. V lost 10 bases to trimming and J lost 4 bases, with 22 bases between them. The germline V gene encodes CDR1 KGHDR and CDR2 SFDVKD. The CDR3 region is CATGLETPPPYNEQFF. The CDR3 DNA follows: TGTGCCACTGGACTCGAAACCCCCCCACCTTACAATGAGCAGTTCTTC.

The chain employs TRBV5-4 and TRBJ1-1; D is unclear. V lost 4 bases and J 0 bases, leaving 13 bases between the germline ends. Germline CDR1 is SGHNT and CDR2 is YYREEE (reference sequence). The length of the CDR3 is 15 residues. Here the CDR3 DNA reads TGTGCCAGCAGCAGGGCGGGCGTTATGAACACTGAAGCTTTCTTT. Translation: CASSRAGVMNTEAFF.

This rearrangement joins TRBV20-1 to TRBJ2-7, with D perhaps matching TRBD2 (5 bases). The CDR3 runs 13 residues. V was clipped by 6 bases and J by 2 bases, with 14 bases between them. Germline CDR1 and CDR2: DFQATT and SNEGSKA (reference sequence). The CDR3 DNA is TGCAGTGCCCAGCGGACGGGTACCTACGAGCAGTACTTC. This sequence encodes CSAQRTGTYEQYF.

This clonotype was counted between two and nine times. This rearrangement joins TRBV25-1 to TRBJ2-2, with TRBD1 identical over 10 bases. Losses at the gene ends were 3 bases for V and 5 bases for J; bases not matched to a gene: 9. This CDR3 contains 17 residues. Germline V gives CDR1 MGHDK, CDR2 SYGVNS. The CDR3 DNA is TGTGCCAGCAGTGACAACCGACAGGGGGCGAGGACCGGGGAGCTGTTTTTT. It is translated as CASSDNRQGARTGELFF.